The 5 T cell receptor beta chains reported below all come from one sample, sequenced in a study of cytomegalovirus exposure and HLA in healthy donors. The PCR ran on 60 Vbeta and 13 Jbeta primers. TCRdb's copy holds only in-frame clones and misses some; the assay was immunoSEQ multiplex PCR. This table holds some 150,000 clones, around four fifths found once. Sample: PBMCs. All receptors come from a middle-aged man in good health and CMV-seronegative.

The chain is built from TRBV10-3 and TRBJ2-7, with 7 nucleotides matching TRBD1. With V trimmed by 10 bases and J by 1 base, 4 bases remained unmatched. The CDR3 contains 12 residues. The germline CDR1 and CDR2 sequences are ENHRY and SYGVKD. This CDR3 is CATTTGSYEQYF. In DNA form, the CDR3 reads TGTGCCACGACGACAGGGTCCTACGAGCAGTACTTC.

With regard to this clone: The same CDR3 also results from other DNA sequences found in this sample. This chain joins TRBV5-1 and TRBJ1-4; 7 nucleotides align to TRBD1. The CDR3 has 15 residues. V shed 3 bases, J shed 8 bases, and the junction held 10 bases outside the gene matches. Germline CDR1 and CDR2: SGHRS and YFSETQ. The CDR3: CASSSRTGLNEKLFF. The CDR3 DNA follows: TGCGCCAGCAGCTCGCGGACAGGCCTAAACGAAAAACTGTTTTTT.

The rearrangement uses TRBV5-1 and TRBJ2-7, with 11 positions matching TRBD2. The CDR3 extends over 15 amino acids. Unmatched junction bases numbered 5, after V lost 2 bases and J lost 4 bases. The germline CDR1 and CDR2 sequences are SGHRS and YFSETQ. This CDR3 reads CASSFNLAGGYEQYF. For the CDR3, the DNA is TGCGCCAGCAGCTTCAACCTAGCGGGAGGATACGAGCAGTACTTC.

The chain couples TRBV7-2 to TRBJ2-5; 11 positions match TRBD2. This CDR3 comprises 16 residues. Per the germline V gene, CDR1 is SGHTA and CDR2 is FQGNSA. The J segment lost 2 bases and the V segment lost 5 bases, leaving 7 bases of the junction unmatched. The CDR3 DNA reads as TGTGCCAGCAGCCGGGTGGGGACTAGCGGTCAAGAGACCCAGTACTTC. Protein product: CASSRVGTSGQETQYF.

CDR3 loop: CAAEGAPGGGTFSYNEQFF. Written as DNA, the CDR3 is TGTGCCGCAGAGGGGGCCCCTGGCGGGGGGACTTTCTCCTACAATGAGCAGTTCTTC. V usage is TRBV28 and J usage is TRBJ2-1; tentative D call: TRBD2 (8 bases). V dropped 11 bases and J dropped 0 bases, with 29 bases sitting between them. Per the germline V gene, CDR1 is MDHEN and CDR2 is SYDVKM. The CDR3 covers 19 residues.